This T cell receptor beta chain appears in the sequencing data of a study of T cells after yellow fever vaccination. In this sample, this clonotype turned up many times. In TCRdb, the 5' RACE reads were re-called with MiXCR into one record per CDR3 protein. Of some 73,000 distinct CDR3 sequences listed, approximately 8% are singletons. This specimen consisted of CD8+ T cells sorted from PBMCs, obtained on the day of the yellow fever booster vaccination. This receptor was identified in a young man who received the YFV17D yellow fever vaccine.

The CDR3 DNA sequence: TGTGCCAGCACCTCACGTCGGGACTACAATGAGCAGTTCTTC. Translated: CASTSRRDYNEQFF. This sequence joins TRBV27 and TRBJ2-1, with D perhaps matching TRBD2 (5 bases). With 7 bases removed from V and 3 bases from J, the gap between germline ends came to 13 bases. The CDR3 totals 14 residues. CDR1 and CDR2 (germline): MNHEY, SMNVEV (reference sequence).